This T cell receptor (beta chain) was found in a study of T cell responses to AZD1222 COVID-19 vaccine. With regard to this clone: The antigen remains undetermined.

Sequencing used immunoSEQ multiplex PCR; TCRdb keeps in-frame clones, though not all of them. The profile shows about 150,000 clones, around 90% of them singletons. The junction had 4 bases not matched to a gene; V was cut back by 5 bases and J by 6 bases. The germline V gene has CDR1 SGDLS and CDR2 YYNGEE. This CDR3 comprises 13 residues. Findings and caveats of the study: Dominant at 160-218 and 743-854, vaccine-associated CD4 TCRs also spanned spike. Baseline serostatus was positive in only a handful of AZD1222 recipients. Two doses of AZD1222 preceded a rise in Spike-specific TCR breadth and depth.

The gene calls are TRBV9 and TRBJ1-4; 7 bases are shared with TRBD1. This TCR was sampled from an adult who received the AZD1222 COVID-19 vaccine. The sample was peripheral blood, taken 28 days after the second AZD1222 dose. For the CDR3, the DNA is TGTGCCAGCAGTGACAGGGCTGATGAAAAACTGTTTTTT. It is translated as CASSDRADEKLFF.